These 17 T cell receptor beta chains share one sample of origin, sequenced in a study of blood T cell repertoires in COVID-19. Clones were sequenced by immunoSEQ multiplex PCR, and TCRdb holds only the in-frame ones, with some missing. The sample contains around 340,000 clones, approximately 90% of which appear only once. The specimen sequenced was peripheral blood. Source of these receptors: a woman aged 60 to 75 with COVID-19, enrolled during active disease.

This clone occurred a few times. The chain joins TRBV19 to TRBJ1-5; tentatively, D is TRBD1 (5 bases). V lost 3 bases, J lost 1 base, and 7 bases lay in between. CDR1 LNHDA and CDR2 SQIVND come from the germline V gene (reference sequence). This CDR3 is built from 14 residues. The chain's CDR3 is CASSIWGSNQPQHF. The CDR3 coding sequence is TGTGCCAGTAGTATTTGGGGCAGCAATCAGCCCCAGCATTTT.

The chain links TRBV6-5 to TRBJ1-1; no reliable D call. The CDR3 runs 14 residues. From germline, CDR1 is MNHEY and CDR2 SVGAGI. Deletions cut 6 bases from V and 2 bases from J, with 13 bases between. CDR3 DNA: TGTGCCAGCAGACCCACAGAGATAAACACTGAAGCTTTCTTT. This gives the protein CASRPTEINTEAFF.

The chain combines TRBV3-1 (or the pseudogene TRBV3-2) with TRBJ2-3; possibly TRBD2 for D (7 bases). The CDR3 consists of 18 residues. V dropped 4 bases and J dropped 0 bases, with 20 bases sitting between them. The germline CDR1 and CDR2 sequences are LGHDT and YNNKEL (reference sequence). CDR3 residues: CASSPGLGQLHSTDTQYF. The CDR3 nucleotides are TGTGCCAGCAGCCCAGGACTAGGACAGCTCCATAGCACAGATACGCAGTATTTT.

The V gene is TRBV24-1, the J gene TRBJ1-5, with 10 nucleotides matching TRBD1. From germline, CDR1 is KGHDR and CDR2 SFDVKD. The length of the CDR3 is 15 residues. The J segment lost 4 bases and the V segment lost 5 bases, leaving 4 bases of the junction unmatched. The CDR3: CATSGQGAGNQPQHF. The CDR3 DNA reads TGTGCCACCAGTGGACAGGGGGCTGGTAATCAGCCCCAGCATTTT.

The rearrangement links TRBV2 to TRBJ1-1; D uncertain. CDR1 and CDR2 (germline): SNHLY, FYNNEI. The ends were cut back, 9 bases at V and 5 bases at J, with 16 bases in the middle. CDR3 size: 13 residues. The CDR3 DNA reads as TGTGCCAGGGAGGGAAGGTCGGGGACTGAAGCTTTCTTT. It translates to CAREGRSGTEAFF.

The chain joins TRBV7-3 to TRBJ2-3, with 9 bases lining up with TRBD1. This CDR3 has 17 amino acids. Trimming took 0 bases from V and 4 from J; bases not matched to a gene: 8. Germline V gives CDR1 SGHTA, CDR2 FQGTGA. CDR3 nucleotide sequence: TGTGCCAGCAGCTTAACGTTGGGACAGGGCCGCGCAGATACGCAGTATTTT. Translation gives CASSLTLGQGRADTQYF.

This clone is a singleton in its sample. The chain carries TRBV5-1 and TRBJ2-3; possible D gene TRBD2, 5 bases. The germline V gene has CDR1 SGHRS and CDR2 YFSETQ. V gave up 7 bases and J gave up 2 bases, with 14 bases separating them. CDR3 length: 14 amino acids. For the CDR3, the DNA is TGCGCCAGCGGACTCGAATCCCTCACAGATACGCAGTATTTT. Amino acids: CASGLESLTDTQYF.

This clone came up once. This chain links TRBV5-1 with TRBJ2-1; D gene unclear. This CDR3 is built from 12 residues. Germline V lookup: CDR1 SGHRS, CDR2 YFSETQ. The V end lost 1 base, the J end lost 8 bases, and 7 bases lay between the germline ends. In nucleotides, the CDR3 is TGCGCCAGCAGCTTGTTACGGGATGAGCAGTTCTTC. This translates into CASSLLRDEQFF. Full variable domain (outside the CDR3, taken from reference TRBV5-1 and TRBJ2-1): KAGVTQTPRYLIKTRGQQVTLSCSPISGHRSVSWYQQTPGQGLQFLFEYFSETQRNKGNFPGRFSGRQFSNSRSEMNVSTLELGDSALYLCASSLLRDEQFFGPGTRLTVL.

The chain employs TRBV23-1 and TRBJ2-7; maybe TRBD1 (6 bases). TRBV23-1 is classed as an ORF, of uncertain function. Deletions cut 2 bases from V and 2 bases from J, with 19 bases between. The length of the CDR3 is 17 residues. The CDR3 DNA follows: TGCGCCAGCAGTCAAGTCCTGCCCTCAGGGGTTCCCTACGAGCAGTACTTC. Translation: CASSQVLPSGVPYEQYF.

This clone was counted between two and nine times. The CDR3 region is CASSSWTGDIHTF. CDR3 DNA sequence: TGTGCCAGCAGCTCGTGGACAGGGGATATTCACACCTTC. J is TRBJ1-2 and V is TRBV5-5; 9 nucleotides align to TRBD1. CDR3 length equals 13 residues. V lost 3 bases and J lost 12; bases outside the gene matches: 9. Per the germline V gene, CDR1 is SGHKS and CDR2 is YYEKEE (reference sequence).

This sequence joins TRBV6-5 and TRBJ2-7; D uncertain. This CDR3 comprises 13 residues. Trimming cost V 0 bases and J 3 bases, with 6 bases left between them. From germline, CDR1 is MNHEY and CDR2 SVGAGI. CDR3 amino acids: CASSYSERYEQYF. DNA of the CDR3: TGTGCCAGCAGTTACTCGGAGCGCTACGAGCAGTACTTC.

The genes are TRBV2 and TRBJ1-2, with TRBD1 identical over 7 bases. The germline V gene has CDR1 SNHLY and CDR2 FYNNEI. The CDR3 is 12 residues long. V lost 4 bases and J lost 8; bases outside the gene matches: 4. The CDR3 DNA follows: TGTGCCAGCAGTGGAGACAGGGACGGCTACACCTTC. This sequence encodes CASSGDRDGYTF.

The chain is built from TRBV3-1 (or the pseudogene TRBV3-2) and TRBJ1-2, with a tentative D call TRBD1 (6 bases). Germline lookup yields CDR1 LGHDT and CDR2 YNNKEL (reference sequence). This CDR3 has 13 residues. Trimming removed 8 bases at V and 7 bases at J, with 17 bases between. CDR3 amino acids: CASQDRTFSGYTF. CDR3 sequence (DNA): TGTGCCAGCCAAGACAGGACCTTCTCTGGCTACACCTTC.

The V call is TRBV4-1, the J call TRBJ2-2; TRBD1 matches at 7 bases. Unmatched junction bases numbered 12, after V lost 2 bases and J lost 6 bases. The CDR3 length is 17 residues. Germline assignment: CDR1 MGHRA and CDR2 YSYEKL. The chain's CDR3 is CASSQIQGPSGPGELFF. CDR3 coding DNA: TGCGCCAGCAGCCAAATACAGGGGCCTTCTGGGCCCGGGGAGCTGTTTTTT.

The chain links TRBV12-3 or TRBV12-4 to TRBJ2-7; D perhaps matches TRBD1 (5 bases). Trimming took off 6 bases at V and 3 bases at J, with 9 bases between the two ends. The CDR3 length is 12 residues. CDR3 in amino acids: CASRKDSYEQYF. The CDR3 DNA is TGTGCCAGCAGAAAAGACAGCTACGAGCAGTACTTC.

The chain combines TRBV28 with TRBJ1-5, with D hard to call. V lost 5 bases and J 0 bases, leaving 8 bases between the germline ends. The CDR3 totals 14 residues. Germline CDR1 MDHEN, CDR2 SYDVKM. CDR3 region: CASSHKFSNQPQHF. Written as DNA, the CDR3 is TGTGCCAGCAGTCACAAGTTTAGCAATCAGCCCCAGCATTTT.

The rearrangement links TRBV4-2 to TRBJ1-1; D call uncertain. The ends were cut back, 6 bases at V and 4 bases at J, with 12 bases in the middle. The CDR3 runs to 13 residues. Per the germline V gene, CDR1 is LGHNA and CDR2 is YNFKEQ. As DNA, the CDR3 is TGTGCCAGCAGACCGTTGGGGAGCACTGAAGCTTTCTTT. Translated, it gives CASRPLGSTEAFF.